A single T cell receptor beta chain is shown here with its context. The antigen remains unidentified. The entry originates in a study of graft-versus-host responses after intestinal transplantation. Study results and limitations: GvH clones occurred in recipient marrow; some first appeared in ileum or blood.

This table comes from immunoSEQ multiplex PCR, and its TCRdb copy is limited to in-frame clones, with some not included. The sample shows around 50,000 clones, 70% to 90% of them seen only once. This CDR3 is 14 amino acids long. V lost 1 base and J 6 bases, leaving 13 bases between the germline ends. Germline V gene sequence: CDR1 GTSNPN, CDR2 SVGIG (reference sequence). The material was unstimulated CD4+ T cells sorted from spleen or lymph node cells, obtained before transplant. The rearrangement links TRBV30 to TRBJ2-1; D possibly corresponds to TRBD1 (6 bases). The receptor was isolated from a human donor who was the organ donor for an intestinal transplant. The chain's CDR3 is CAWSGARTVNEQFF. DNA for the CDR3: TGTGCCTGGAGTGGGGCCCGGACAGTCAATGAGCAGTTCTTC.